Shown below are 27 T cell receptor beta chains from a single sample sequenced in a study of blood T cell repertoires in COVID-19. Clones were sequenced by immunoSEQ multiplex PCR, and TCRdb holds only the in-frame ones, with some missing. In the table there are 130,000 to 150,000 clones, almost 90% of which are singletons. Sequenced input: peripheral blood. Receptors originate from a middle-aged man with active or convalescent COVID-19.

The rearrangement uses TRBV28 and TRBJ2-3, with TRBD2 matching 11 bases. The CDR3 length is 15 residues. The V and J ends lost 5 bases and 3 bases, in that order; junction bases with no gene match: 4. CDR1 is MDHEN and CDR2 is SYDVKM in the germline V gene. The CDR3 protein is CASSPPSGRTDTQYF. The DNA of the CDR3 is TGTGCCAGCAGTCCCCCTAGCGGGAGGACAGATACGCAGTATTTT.

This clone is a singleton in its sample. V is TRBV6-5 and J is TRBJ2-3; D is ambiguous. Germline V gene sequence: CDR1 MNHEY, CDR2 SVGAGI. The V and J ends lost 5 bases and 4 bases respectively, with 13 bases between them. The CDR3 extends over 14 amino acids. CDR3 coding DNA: TGTGCCAGCAGTAACCGACTGGCCTCAGATACGCAGTATTTT. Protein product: CASSNRLASDTQYF.

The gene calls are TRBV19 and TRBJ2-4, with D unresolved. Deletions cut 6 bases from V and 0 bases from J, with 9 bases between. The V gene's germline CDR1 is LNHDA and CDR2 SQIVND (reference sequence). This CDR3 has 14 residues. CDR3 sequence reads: CASRLTGAKNIQYF. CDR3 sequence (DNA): TGTGCCAGTAGACTCACTGGAGCCAAAAACATTCAGTACTTC.

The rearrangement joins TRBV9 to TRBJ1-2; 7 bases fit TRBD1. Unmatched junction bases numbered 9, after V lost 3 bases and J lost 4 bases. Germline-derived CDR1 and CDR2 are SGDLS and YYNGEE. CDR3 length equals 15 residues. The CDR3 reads CASSGLARTGYGYTF. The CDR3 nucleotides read TGTGCCAGCAGCGGCCTGGCAAGGACAGGCTATGGCTACACCTTC.

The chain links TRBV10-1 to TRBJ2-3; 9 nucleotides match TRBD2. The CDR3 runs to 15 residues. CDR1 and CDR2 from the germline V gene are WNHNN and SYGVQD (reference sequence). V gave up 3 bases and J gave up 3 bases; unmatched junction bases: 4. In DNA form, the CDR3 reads TGCGCCAGCAGTGAAACTAGCGGGTTTACAGATACGCAGTATTTT. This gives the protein CASSETSGFTDTQYF.

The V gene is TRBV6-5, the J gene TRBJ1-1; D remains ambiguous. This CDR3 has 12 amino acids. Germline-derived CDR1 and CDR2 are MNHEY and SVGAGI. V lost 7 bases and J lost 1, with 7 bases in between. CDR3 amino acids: CASTEWNTEAFF. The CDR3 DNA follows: TGTGCCAGCACCGAGTGGAACACTGAAGCTTTCTTT.

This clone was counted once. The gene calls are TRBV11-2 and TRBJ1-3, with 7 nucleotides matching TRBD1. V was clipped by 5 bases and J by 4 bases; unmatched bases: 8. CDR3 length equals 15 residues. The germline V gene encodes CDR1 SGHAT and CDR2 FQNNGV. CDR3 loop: CASSRLTGSGNTIYF. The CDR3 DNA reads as TGTGCCAGCAGCCGTCTGACAGGGTCCGGAAACACCATATATTTT.

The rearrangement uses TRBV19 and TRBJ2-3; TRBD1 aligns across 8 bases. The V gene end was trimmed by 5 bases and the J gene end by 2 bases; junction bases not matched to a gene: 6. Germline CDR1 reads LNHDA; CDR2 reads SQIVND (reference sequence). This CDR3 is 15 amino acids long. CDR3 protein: CASSQGALATDTQYF. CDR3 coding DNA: TGTGCCAGTAGTCAGGGGGCGTTGGCCACAGATACGCAGTATTTT.

Here the CDR3 reads CASSPGRTSGKSGYNEQFF. The CDR3, as DNA: TGTGCCAGCAGCCCTGGGAGGACTAGCGGGAAGTCCGGCTACAATGAGCAGTTCTTC. The chain couples TRBV7-3 to TRBJ2-1; TRBD2 matches at 12 bases. The CDR3 consists of 19 residues. V gave up 5 bases and J gave up 3 bases; unmatched junction bases: 14. In germline, CDR1 is SGHTA, CDR2 FQGTGA.

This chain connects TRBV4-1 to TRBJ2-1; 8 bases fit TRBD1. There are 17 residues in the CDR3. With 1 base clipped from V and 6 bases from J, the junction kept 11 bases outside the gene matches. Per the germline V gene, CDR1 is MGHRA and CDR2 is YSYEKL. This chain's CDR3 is CASSQVPQGVRRNEQFF. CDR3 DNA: TGCGCCAGCAGCCAAGTCCCACAGGGGGTTCGGCGCAATGAGCAGTTCTTC.

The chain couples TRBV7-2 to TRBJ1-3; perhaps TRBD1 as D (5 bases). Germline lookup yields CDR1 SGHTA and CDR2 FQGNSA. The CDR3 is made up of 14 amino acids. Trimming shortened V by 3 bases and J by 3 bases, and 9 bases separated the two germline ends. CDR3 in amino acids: CASSFSGLGNTIYF. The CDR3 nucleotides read TGTGCCAGCAGCTTCTCAGGGCTTGGAAACACCATATATTTT.

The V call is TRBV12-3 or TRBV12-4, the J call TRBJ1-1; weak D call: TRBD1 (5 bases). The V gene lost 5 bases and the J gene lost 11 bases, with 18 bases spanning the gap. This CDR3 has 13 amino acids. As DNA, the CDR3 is TGTGCCAGCAGTCCATCCCAGGGTTTGGTGGCTTTCTTT. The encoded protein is CASSPSQGLVAFF.

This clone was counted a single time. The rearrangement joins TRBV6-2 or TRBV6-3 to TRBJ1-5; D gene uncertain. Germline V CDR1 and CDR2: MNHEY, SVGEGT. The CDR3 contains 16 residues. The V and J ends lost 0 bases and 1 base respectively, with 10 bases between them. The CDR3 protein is CASSYSPPGSNQPQHF. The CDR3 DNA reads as TGTGCCAGCAGTTACTCACCGCCGGGGAGCAATCAGCCCCAGCATTTT.

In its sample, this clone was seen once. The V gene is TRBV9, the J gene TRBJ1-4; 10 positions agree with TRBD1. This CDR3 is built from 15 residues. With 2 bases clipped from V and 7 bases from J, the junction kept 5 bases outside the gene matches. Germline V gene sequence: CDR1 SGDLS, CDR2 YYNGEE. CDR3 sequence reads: CASSVDRGQGEKLFF. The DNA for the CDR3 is TGTGCCAGCAGCGTTGACAGGGGGCAAGGTGAAAAACTGTTTTTT.

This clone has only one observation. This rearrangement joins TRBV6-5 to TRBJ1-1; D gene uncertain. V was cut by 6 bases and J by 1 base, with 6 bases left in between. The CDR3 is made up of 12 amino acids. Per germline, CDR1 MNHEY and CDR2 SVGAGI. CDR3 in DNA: TGTGCCAGCAGACAACCGAACACTGAAGCTTTCTTT. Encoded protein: CASRQPNTEAFF.

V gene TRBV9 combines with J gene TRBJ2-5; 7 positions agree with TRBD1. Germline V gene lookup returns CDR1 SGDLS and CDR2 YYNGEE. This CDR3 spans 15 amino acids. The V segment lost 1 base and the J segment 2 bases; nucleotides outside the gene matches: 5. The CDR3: CASSVSGTAQETQYF. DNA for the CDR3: TGTGCCAGCAGCGTATCCGGGACAGCACAAGAGACCCAGTACTTC.

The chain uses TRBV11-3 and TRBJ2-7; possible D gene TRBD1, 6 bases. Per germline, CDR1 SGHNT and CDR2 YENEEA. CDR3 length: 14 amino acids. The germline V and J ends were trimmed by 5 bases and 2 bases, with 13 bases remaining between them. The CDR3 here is CASSPGQNTYEQYF. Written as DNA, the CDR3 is TGTGCCAGCAGCCCTGGACAGAACACCTACGAGCAGTACTTC.

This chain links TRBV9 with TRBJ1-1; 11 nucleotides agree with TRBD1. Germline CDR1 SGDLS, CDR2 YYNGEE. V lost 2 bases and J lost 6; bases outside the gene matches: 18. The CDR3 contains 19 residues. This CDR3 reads CASSVEGLFGTGGLAEAFF. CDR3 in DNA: TGTGCCAGCAGCGTTGAGGGGTTGTTCGGGACAGGGGGATTGGCTGAAGCTTTCTTT.

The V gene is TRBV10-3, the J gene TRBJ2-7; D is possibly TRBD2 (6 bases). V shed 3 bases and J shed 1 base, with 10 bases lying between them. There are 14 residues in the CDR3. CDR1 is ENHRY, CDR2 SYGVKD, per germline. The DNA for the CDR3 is TGTGCCATCAGTGATCGGGAGTTGTCCTACGAGCAGTACTTC. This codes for CAISDRELSYEQYF.

CDR3 sequence reads: CATAAEVVTEAFF. The CDR3 DNA follows: TGTGCCACTGCGGCAGAGGTGGTCACTGAAGCTTTCTTT. J is TRBJ1-1 and V is TRBV21-1. TRBV21-1 is a recognized pseudogene. The CDR3 consists of 13 residues.

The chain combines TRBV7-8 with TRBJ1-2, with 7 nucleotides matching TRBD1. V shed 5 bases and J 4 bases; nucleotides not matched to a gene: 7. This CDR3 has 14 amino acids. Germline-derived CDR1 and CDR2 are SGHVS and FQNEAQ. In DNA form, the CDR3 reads TGTGCCAGCAGCGCCGACAGGGTTACCTATGGCTACACCTTC. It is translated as CASSADRVTYGYTF. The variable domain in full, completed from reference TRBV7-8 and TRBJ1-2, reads GAGVSQSPRYKVAKRGQDVALRCDPISGHVSLFWYQQALGQGPEFLTYFQNEAQLDKSGLPSDRFFAERPEGSVSTLKIQRTQQEDSAVYLCASSADRVTYGYTFGSGTRLTVV.

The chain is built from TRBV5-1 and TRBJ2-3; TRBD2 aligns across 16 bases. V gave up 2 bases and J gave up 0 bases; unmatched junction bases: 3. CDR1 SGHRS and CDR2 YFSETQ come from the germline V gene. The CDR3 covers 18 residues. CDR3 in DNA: TGCGCCAGCAGCTTCGGGACTAGCGGGAGGGCCAGCACAGATACGCAGTATTTT. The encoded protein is CASSFGTSGRASTDTQYF.

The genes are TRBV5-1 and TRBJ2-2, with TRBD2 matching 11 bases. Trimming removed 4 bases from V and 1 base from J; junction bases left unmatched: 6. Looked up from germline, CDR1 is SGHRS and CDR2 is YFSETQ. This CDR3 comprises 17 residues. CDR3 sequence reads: CASSPRTSGGNTGELFF. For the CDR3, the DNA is TGCGCCAGCAGCCCTCGCACTAGCGGGGGGAACACCGGGGAGCTGTTTTTT.

DNA of the CDR3: TGCAGCGCTTCGAGGGCGGAGCTCTATGGCTACACCTTC. Protein: CSASRAELYGYTF. V usage is TRBV29-1 and J usage is TRBJ1-2, with D unresolved. The V and J ends lost 7 bases and 4 bases respectively, with 16 bases between them. CDR1 SQVTM and CDR2 ANQGSEA come from the germline V gene. CDR3 length: 13 amino acids.

CDR3 sequence (DNA): TGTGCCAGCAGTACCGCAGGGGCGGGCAAAAACATTCAGTACTTC. Protein sequence: CASSTAGAGKNIQYF. V is TRBV28 and J is TRBJ2-4; D may be TRBD1 (6 bases). From germline, CDR1 is MDHEN and CDR2 SYDVKM. The CDR3 totals 15 residues. Trimming stripped 5 bases from V and 3 bases from J, with 14 bases between.

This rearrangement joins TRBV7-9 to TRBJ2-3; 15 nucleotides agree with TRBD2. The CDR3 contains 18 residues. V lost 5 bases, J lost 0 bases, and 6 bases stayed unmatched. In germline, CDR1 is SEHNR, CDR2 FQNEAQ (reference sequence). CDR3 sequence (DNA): TGTGCCAGCAGCCACCGGACTAGCGGGAGGGGTAGCACAGATACGCAGTATTTT. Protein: CASSHRTSGRGSTDTQYF.

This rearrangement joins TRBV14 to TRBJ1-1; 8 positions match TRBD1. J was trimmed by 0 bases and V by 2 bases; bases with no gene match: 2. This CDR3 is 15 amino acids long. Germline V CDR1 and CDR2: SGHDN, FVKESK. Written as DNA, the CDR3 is TGTGCCAGCAGCCAATTGACAGGGGTGAACACTGAAGCTTTCTTT. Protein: CASSQLTGVNTEAFF.